These T cell receptor beta chains were read from a single sample in a study of blood T cell repertoires in COVID-19. This table comes from immunoSEQ multiplex PCR, and its TCRdb copy is limited to in-frame clones, with some not included. The sample comprises 35,000 to 50,000 clones, 76% of which are singletons, and 7.5% to 10% rests with the top ten. The sequencing sample was made of peripheral blood. These receptors originate from a man aged 65 to 85 with active or convalescent COVID-19. CDR3s include the opening cysteine and the closing phenylalanine or tryptophan. A D gene is named only where the DNA matches it firmly. Some rows mark clone size as missing; the rest say once, few, many or name a class of expanded clone.

>NA|NA|TRBV2|14|TRBJ2-5
TGTGCCAGCAGTGCCCTGGACAGAAGCGAGACCCAGTACTTC
CASSALDRSETQYF
>NA|NA|TRBV4-1|18|TRBJ2-5
TGCGCCAGCAGCCAAGATGGGAGCTCCAGCCTATTTCAAGAGACCCAGTACTTC
CASSQDGSSSLFQETQYF
>NA|TRBD2|TRBV5-4|15|TRBJ2-5
TGTGCCAGCAGCCCAATGGGAGGGCAGCAAGAGACCCAGTACTTC
CASSPMGGQQETQYF
>NA|NA|TRBV6-5|14|TRBJ2-2
TGTGCCAGCTCGTCTGTTTCGAACACCGGGGAGCTGTTTTTT
CASSSVSNTGELFF
>once|NA|TRBV2|15|TRBJ2-3
TGTGCCAGCAATAAGGTCGACAGGTTTACAGATACGCAGTATTTT
CASNKVDRFTDTQYF
>NA|TRBD1|TRBV29-1|14|TRBJ1-2
TGCAGCGTACTGGGACAGCAGGCCTCGAGTGGCTACACCTTC
CSVLGQQASSGYTF
>NA|NA|TRBV5-1|14|TRBJ1-5
TGCGCCAGCAGCCTAGGGGAAAAAGGTCAGCTCCAGCATTTT
CASSLGEKGQLQHF
>few|NA|TRBV7-9|13|TRBJ1-1
TGTGCCAGCAGCCGTATGGAGGACACTGAAGCTTTCTTT
CASSRMEDTEAFF
>NA|NA|TRBV2|14|TRBJ1-6
TGTGCCAGACAAACAACCTCCTATAATTCACCCCTCCACTTT
CARQTTSYNSPLHF
>once|NA|TRBV5-6|11|TRBJ2-2
TGTGCCAGCACCCGGGTAAGGGAGCTGTTTTTT
CASTRVRELFF
>many|NA|TRBV5-4|13|TRBJ2-7
TGTGCCAGCAGCTCTGAACACGGAGGCGAGCAGTACTTC
CASSSEHGGEQYF
>NA|NA|TRBV29-1|11|TRBJ2-7
TGCAGCGTTGAGGCCGTGTACGAGCAGTACTTC
CSVEAVYEQYF
>NA|TRBD2|TRBV18|14|TRBJ2-5
TGTGCCAGCTCAGGACTAGCGGCTCAAGAGACCCAGTACTTC
CASSGLAAQETQYF
>NA|NA|TRBV23-1|17|TRBJ2-1
TGCGCCAGCAGTCATATCTTGGGGGGTCCGCTTATTAATGAGCAGTTCTTC
CASSHILGGPLINEQFF
>NA|NA|TRBV28|14|TRBJ1-6
TGTGCCAGCCACCCCAGCTCCTATAATTCACCCCTCCACTTT
CASHPSSYNSPLHF
>NA|TRBD1|TRBV2|14|TRBJ1-2
TGTGCCAGCAGTGACGACAGGGTTAACTATGGCTACACCTTC
CASSDDRVNYGYTF
>NA|TRBD1|TRBV28|13|TRBJ1-1
TGTGCCAGCAGTTTATACCGGGACAGGGGCTCCTTCTTT
CASSLYRDRGSFF
>once|NA|TRBV10-3|15|TRBJ1-3
TGTGCCATCAGTGCCCGGACTCCTTCTGGAAACACCATATATTTT
CAISARTPSGNTIYF
>NA|TRBD1|TRBV29-1|12|TRBJ2-5
TGCAGCGTGCCCACAGGGGGAGAGACCCAGTACTTC
CSVPTGGETQYF
>NA|NA|TRBV6-5|13|TRBJ2-7
TGTGCCAGCAGTTTCGGACAGCCGGGGGAGCAGTACTTC
CASSFGQPGEQYF
>NA|TRBD1|TRBV9|16|TRBJ2-2
TGTGCCAGCAGCGTGGCGGGACAGGGAGACACCGGGGAGCTGTTTTTT
CASSVAGQGDTGELFF
>NA|NA|TRBV10-2|15|TRBJ2-7
TGCGCCAGCAGGGGGGGGGCTAGTAAACCCTACGAGCAGTACTTC
CASRGGASKPYEQYF
>few|TRBD1|TRBV28|19|TRBJ1-2
TGTGCCAGCAGTTCCGGAGAGTTGACAGGGGCGTATGGTGGCTATGGCTACACCTTC
CASSSGELTGAYGGYGYTF
>NA|TRBD2|TRBV7-2|14|TRBJ2-3
TGTGCCAGCAGCTTAGGACTAGCGGCAGATACGCAGTATTTT
CASSLGLAADTQYF
>NA|NA|TRBV5-4|13|TRBJ1-5
TGTGCCAGCAGCTATGACCCTAGTCAGCCCCAGCATTTT
CASSYDPSQPQHF
>NA|TRBD1|TRBV10-2|14|TRBJ2-7
TGCGCCAGCAGTGAGGGGGACAGGACCTACGAGCAGTACTTC
CASSEGDRTYEQYF
>many|NA|TRBV5-4|14|TRBJ1-2
TGTGCCAGCAGCTTGGGGCAGGGAATGGGTGGCTACACCTTC
CASSLGQGMGGYTF
>NA|TRBD2|TRBV5-4|15|TRBJ2-1
TGTGCCAGCAGCTTGGCGGGCGGGGGCTACAATGAGCAGTTCTTC
CASSLAGGGYNEQFF
>NA|NA|TRBV5-1|17|TRBJ2-7
TGCGCCAGCAGCTTGGTAGGCGACAGTTCAAGCTCCTACGAGCAGTACTTC
CASSLVGDSSSSYEQYF
>NA|NA|TRBV13|14|TRBJ2-7
TGTGCCAGCAGCTTCGAGGCTCTGTCCTACGAGCAGTACTTC
CASSFEALSYEQYF
>NA|NA|TRBV2|14|TRBJ1-6
TGTGCCAGCAGTAGGACGGATCTTTGGGGGGCCCTCCACTTT
CASSRTDLWGALHF
>NA|NA|TRBV28|14|TRBJ2-1
TGTGCCAGCAGTACACCCTCCACCCACAATGAGCAGTTCTTC
CASSTPSTHNEQFF
>once|NA|TRBV4-1|16|TRBJ2-7
TGCGCCAGCAGCCAAGATAGCCAGGGGATATCCTACGAGCAGTACTTC
CASSQDSQGISYEQYF
>NA|NA|TRBV28|12|TRBJ1-5
TGTGCCAGCTCGAGGGATAATCAGCCCCAGCATTTT
CASSRDNQPQHF
>NA|NA|TRBV27|17|TRBJ2-4
TGTGCCAGCAGTCCGGGACACTCCCTCGGGGTTAAAAACATTCAGTACTTC
CASSPGHSLGVKNIQYF
>NA|NA|TRBV3-1/TRBV3-2|16|TRBJ2-7
TGTGCCAGCAGCCTCGGTTCGCTGGGACACAGTAAATGGCAGTACTTC
CASSLGSLGHSKWQYF
>once|TRBD1|TRBV7-2|16|TRBJ1-2
TGTGCCAGCAGCACCTACGGGGGGACAGGGGGCTATGGCTACACCTTC
CASSTYGGTGGYGYTF
>few|NA|TRBV5-6|14|TRBJ2-7
TGTGCCAGCAGCTCAATAGGGGTACCCTACGAGCAGTACTTC
CASSSIGVPYEQYF
>NA|TRBD2|TRBV29-1|13|TRBJ2-1
TGCAGCGTTGATGGGGGGGGGTCCAATGAGCAGTTCTTC
CSVDGGGSNEQFF
>NA|NA|TRBV28|13|TRBJ2-1
TGTGCCAGCCTCAATCCAGTGTTCAATGAGCAGTTCTTC
CASLNPVFNEQFF
>NA|NA|TRBV28|11|TRBJ1-2
TGTGCCAGCAGTTTCCCGTATGGCTACACCTTC
CASSFPYGYTF
>NA|TRBD1|TRBV6-5|15|TRBJ2-3
TGTGCCAGCAGTCTCGACAGGGGAATCACAGATACGCAGTATTTT
CASSLDRGITDTQYF
>NA|TRBD1|TRBV5-5|14|TRBJ1-4
TGTGCCAGCAGCCTGGCAGGGGGTAATGAAAAACTGTTTTTT
CASSLAGGNEKLFF
>few|TRBD1|TRBV7-2|14|TRBJ2-7
TGTGCCAGCAGCGCCCGCCCGGGACAGGGTGAGGAGTACTTC
CASSARPGQGEEYF
>NA|NA|TRBV7-6|15|TRBJ2-1
TGTGCCAGCAGCTTAGGAGACAGTCCATACAATGAGCAGTTCTTC
CASSLGDSPYNEQFF
>NA|NA|TRBV7-2|15|TRBJ1-3
TGTGCCAGCAGCTCCAACCCGGGGGTCGGAAACACCATATATTTT
CASSSNPGVGNTIYF
>NA|TRBD2|TRBV5-1|15|TRBJ2-1
TGCGCCAGCAGCTCCCTAGCGGGGGGCGCCAATGAGCAGTTCTTC
CASSSLAGGANEQFF
>once|NA|TRBV5-1|15|TRBJ2-5
TGCGCCAGCAGCTTAGGATATAGCAACCAAGAGACCCAGTACTTC
CASSLGYSNQETQYF
>few|NA|TRBV5-5|15|TRBJ2-2
TGTGCCAGCAGCTTGTTTAGCGGAAACACCGGGGAGCTGTTTTTT
CASSLFSGNTGELFF
>NA|TRBD1|TRBV2|16|TRBJ1-1
TGTGCCAGCAGTGATGTTCGGACAGGGACTTTCACTGAAGCTTTCTTT
CASSDVRTGTFTEAFF
>NA|NA|TRBV12-2|13|TRBJ2-5
TGTGCAAGTCGACGGACAGTACAAGAGACCCAGTACTTC
CASRRTVQETQYF
>NA|NA|TRBV5-1|16|TRBJ1-1
TGCGCCAGCAGCCACCGACCTAGGGGAGGGAACACTGAAGCTTTCTTT
CASSHRPRGGNTEAFF
>NA|NA|TRBV5-1|15|TRBJ1-1
TGCGCCAGCACCCCAGTGGCGGGGACGGACACTGAAGCTTTCTTT
CASTPVAGTDTEAFF
>NA|NA|TRBV24-1|13|TRBJ1-1
TGTGCCACCAGTGATATAGGGAGCACTGAAGCTTTCTTT
CATSDIGSTEAFF
>NA|NA|TRBV6-5|15|TRBJ1-5
TGTGCCAGCCAAGACAGCTACACTAGCAATCAGCCCCAGCATTTT
CASQDSYTSNQPQHF
>NA|NA|TRBV10-3|16|TRBJ1-4
TGTGCCATCAGTGAGTCGAGCCCCGCAACTAATGAAAAACTGTTTTTT
CAISESSPATNEKLFF